This T cell receptor (beta chain) was identified in a study of cytomegalovirus exposure and HLA in healthy donors. Primers for the PCR totalled 60 Vbeta and 13 Jbeta. Profiling relied on immunoSEQ multiplex PCR, and the TCRdb table lists in-frame clones only, not all of them. The table lists 110,000 to 150,000 clones, less than 9.5% of them singletons. The germline gives CDR1 MNHNS, CDR2 SASEGT. The CDR3 contains 18 residues. J was trimmed by 3 bases and V by 4 bases; bases with no gene match: 8. The rearrangement uses TRBV6-1 and TRBJ2-1; 14 bases are a match to TRBD2. Sequencing was carried out using PBMCs. The origin of this receptor is a male donor in good health and CMV-seronegative. The CDR3 DNA reads TGTGCCAGCAGTGTGGGACTAGCGGGGGCCTTGATCTACAATGAGCAGTTCTTC. This sequence encodes CASSVGLAGALIYNEQFF.